This passage covers 30 T cell receptor beta chains from one sample sequenced in a study of CD8 T cells in ankylosing spondylitis (dated by TCRdb to 2017 to 2019). Library preparation employed 5' RACE. The instrument given in TCRdb is Illumina HiSeq 2500. The public reads were reanalyzed by TCRdb: fastp trimming at Q25, MiXCR alignment, in-frame beta chains only. Rows merge per CDR3 protein into single entries with the most common DNA and genes. This sample has about 250,000 distinct CDR3 sequences in its table, and more than 25% of those were observed once. About 4.2% of the sample is held by the ten biggest clonotypes. Sequencing used blood, either unsorted or a sorted T cell fraction (not recorded which). Source of these receptors: a male donor with ankylosing spondylitis or in good health (not recorded which).

The gene calls are TRBV12-3 or TRBV12-4 and TRBJ2-3; 8 bases match TRBD1. V was pared by 8 bases and J by 2 bases, with 9 bases of the junction left unmatched. The CDR3 loop spans 15 amino acids. CDR3 in amino acids: CASPPGGHFTDTQYF. CDR3 nucleotides: TGTGCCAGCCCCCCAGGGGGCCATTTCACAGATACGCAGTATTTT.

The rearrangement uses TRBV10-3 and TRBJ2-7, with D possibly matching TRBD2 (5 bases). The germline V and J ends were trimmed by 3 bases and 0 bases, with 9 bases remaining between them. The CDR3 is 14 residues long. The germline gives CDR1 ENHRY, CDR2 SYGVKD. The CDR3 DNA follows: TGTGCCATCAGTGACGTAGCGAACTCCTACGAGCAGTACTTC. This encodes CAISDVANSYEQYF.

The gene calls are TRBV9 and TRBJ2-3; TRBD1 or TRBD2 may be the D gene (6 bases each). CDR3 size: 15 residues. Deletions cut 3 bases from V and 0 bases from J, with 11 bases between. Germline V gene lookup returns CDR1 SGDLS and CDR2 YYNGEE. CDR3 residues: CASSEEGGSTDTQYF. Here the CDR3 DNA reads TGTGCCAGCAGCGAAGAAGGGGGGAGCACAGATACGCAGTATTTT.

The chain joins TRBV5-1 to TRBJ2-1, with 13 nucleotides matching TRBD2. There are 19 residues in the CDR3. V shed 0 bases and J 0 bases; nucleotides not matched to a gene: 6. The germline V gene has CDR1 SGHRS and CDR2 YFSETQ. CDR3 nucleotide sequence: TGCGCCAGCAGCTTGGAAGGGACTAGCGGGGCCAGCTCCTACAATGAGCAGTTCTTC. Translating it yields CASSLEGTSGASSYNEQFF.

This clonotype was picked up a small number of times. The V gene is TRBV15, the J gene TRBJ2-7; D may be TRBD1 (6 bases). The ends were cut back, 4 bases at V and 2 bases at J, with 12 bases in the middle. The germline CDR1 and CDR2 sequences are LNHNV and YYDKDF (reference sequence). The CDR3 has 14 amino acids. The CDR3 is CATSKEQGPYEQYF. As DNA, the CDR3 is TGTGCCACCAGCAAAGAACAGGGACCCTACGAGCAGTACTTC.

The V gene is TRBV9, the J gene TRBJ2-7, with 8 bases aligning to TRBD1. CDR1 is SGDLS, CDR2 YYNGEE, per germline. This CDR3 has 14 residues. With 3 bases clipped from V and 2 bases from J, the junction kept 4 bases outside the gene matches. For the CDR3, the DNA is TGTGCCAGCAGCGCGACAGGGGCCACCTACGAGCAGTACTTC. Residues: CASSATGATYEQYF.

The chain links TRBV12-3 or TRBV12-4 to TRBJ2-3; 8 bases align to TRBD2. V shed 5 bases, J shed 7 bases, and the junction held 8 bases outside the gene matches. CDR3 length equals 14 residues. CDR3 amino acids: CASSPKAGGNTQYF. The CDR3 DNA reads as TGTGCCAGCAGTCCTAAGGCGGGGGGCAATACGCAGTATTTT.

The chain has TRBV6-2 or TRBV6-3 and TRBJ1-5; D gene unclear. Trimming pared 0 bases from V and 7 bases from J, leaving 7 bases between. There are 13 residues in the CDR3. Germline V gene lookup returns CDR1 MNHEY and CDR2 SVGEGT. The CDR3 region is CASSYSNKQPQHF. The DNA for the CDR3 is TGTGCCAGCAGTTACTCAAACAAGCAGCCCCAGCATTTT.

In its sample, this clonotype was seen many times. CDR3 sequence (DNA): TGCAGTGCTAGTAAGCGGGTTGGGGCCAAAAACATTCAGTACTTC. Amino acids: CSASKRVGAKNIQYF. The chain is built from TRBV20-1 and TRBJ2-4, with a tentative D call TRBD2 (6 bases). The CDR3 contains 15 residues. Trimming cost V 3 bases and J 1 base, with 13 bases left between them. The germline V gene has CDR1 DFQATT and CDR2 SNEGSKA (reference sequence).

V gene TRBV29-1 combines with J gene TRBJ2-3; the match to TRBD2 covers 11 bases. The V and J ends lost 6 bases and 4 bases, in that order; junction bases with no gene match: 6. Germline V gene lookup returns CDR1 SQVTM and CDR2 ANQGSEA. The CDR3 length is 14 residues. The CDR3 DNA reads TGCAGCGTCCCGGGACTAGCGGTTTCAGATACGCAGTATTTT. Its protein is CSVPGLAVSDTQYF.

This clonotype was found a few times. This chain joins TRBV7-9 and TRBJ2-5; unclear D gene. The CDR3 loop spans 15 amino acids. Per germline, CDR1 SEHNR and CDR2 FQNEAQ (reference sequence). V was trimmed by 0 bases and J by 0 bases, leaving 8 bases between them. The CDR3 nucleotides read TGTGCCAGCAGCTTAGCGCGACCGAACCAAGAGACCCAGTACTTC. Its protein product is CASSLARPNQETQYF.

The chain has TRBV11-2 and TRBJ2-1; D is possibly TRBD2 (7 bases). This CDR3 has 16 amino acids. Per germline, CDR1 SGHAT and CDR2 FQNNGV. V was shortened by 5 bases and J by 0 bases, with 14 bases between the two germline ends. CDR3 sequence reads: CASSLGGGSSYNEQFF. The CDR3 DNA sequence: TGTGCCAGCAGCCTAGGGGGGGGTAGCTCCTACAATGAGCAGTTCTTC.

This clonotype appeared a few times. The chain recombines TRBV28 with TRBJ2-2; 9 bases line up with TRBD1. After removal of 6 bases from V and 1 base from J, the junction contained 9 bases not matched to a gene. Looked up from germline, CDR1 is MDHEN and CDR2 is SYDVKM. The CDR3 length is 17 residues. The CDR3, as DNA: TGTGCCAGCAGCCGCGCCGGGACAGGGATGAACACCGGGGAGCTGTTTTTT. It translates to CASSRAGTGMNTGELFF. Variable domain in full (rest from reference TRBV28 and TRBJ2-2): DVKVTQSSRYLVKRTGEKVFLECVQDMDHENMFWYRQDPGLGLRLIYFSYDVKMKEKGDIPEGYSVSREKKERFSLILESASTNQTSMYLCASSRAGTGMNTGELFFGEGSRLTVL.

The rearrangement joins TRBV12-3 or TRBV12-4 to TRBJ1-2; 7 positions match TRBD1. With V trimmed by 6 bases and J by 6 bases, 7 bases remained unmatched. The CDR3 contains 13 residues. The CDR3 reads CASRRVQGNGYTF. Here the CDR3 DNA reads TGTGCCAGCAGACGAGTACAGGGGAATGGCTACACCTTC.

This clonotype was recorded a few times. This chain joins TRBV29-1 and TRBJ2-3; D call uncertain. Germline CDR1 and CDR2: SQVTM and ANQGSEA. V lost 6 bases and J 2 bases, leaving 9 bases between the germline ends. The CDR3 covers 12 residues. The CDR3 DNA reads TGCAGCGTCGCGAAGGCCACAGATACGCAGTATTTT. It encodes CSVAKATDTQYF.

In this sample, this clonotype turned up a few times. The chain carries TRBV12-3 or TRBV12-4 and TRBJ2-5; D might be TRBD1 (6 bases). The V gene lost 3 bases and the J gene lost 5 bases, with 10 bases spanning the gap. The CDR3 is 13 residues long. CDR3 residues: CASSFTGPETQYF. The CDR3 DNA reads as TGTGCCAGCAGTTTTACAGGGCCGGAGACCCAGTACTTC.

This clonotype appeared a few times. At one end the junction does not follow the germline gene, possibly because of a read error. The chain joins TRBV20-1 to TRBJ2-7; 7 nucleotides align to TRBD1. This CDR3 region has 11 residues. Germline V lookup: CDR1 DFQATT, CDR2 SNEGSKA (reference sequence). CDR3 nucleotide sequence: TGCAGTGCTTACATTCCGGGACAGACGCTCTTC. As protein: CSAYIPGQTLF.

V gene TRBV29-1 combines with J gene TRBJ2-5; D unclear. Trimming left V 7 bases short and J 5 bases short, with 14 bases between. The CDR3 contains 12 residues. The germline CDR1 and CDR2 sequences are SQVTM and ANQGSEA. The DNA of the CDR3 is TGCAGCGCCGGGTGGATGGGCGAGACCCAGTACTTC. Its protein is CSAGWMGETQYF.

The chain joins TRBV20-1 to TRBJ2-7; 8 nucleotides line up with TRBD1. Germline values: CDR1 DFQATT, CDR2 SNEGSKA (reference sequence). The CDR3 is made up of 14 amino acids. The V gene end was trimmed by 4 bases and the J gene end by 7 bases; junction bases not matched to a gene: 12. The CDR3 coding sequence is TGCAGTGCTACGAACAGGGGGTGGAATGGAGAGCAGTACTTC. This sequence encodes CSATNRGWNGEQYF.

This clonotype was counted between two and nine times. The V and J genes are TRBV28 and TRBJ2-4; D gene ambiguous. Trimming pared 2 bases from V and 5 bases from J, leaving 10 bases between. This CDR3 has 14 amino acids. In germline, CDR1 is MDHEN, CDR2 SYDVKM. The CDR3 bases are TGTGCCAGCAGTTTACGGCAGGAAGAAAACATTCAGTACTTC. Its protein is CASSLRQEENIQYF.

V and J are TRBV5-1 and TRBJ2-7; D gene uncertain. This CDR3 region has 14 residues. Germline lookup yields CDR1 SGHRS and CDR2 YFSETQ. The V end lost 0 bases, the J end lost 7 bases, and 14 bases lay between the germline ends. CDR3 sequence (DNA): TGCGCCAGCAGCTTGGAGGGCCCTCCCCTGGAGCAGTACTTC. Translation gives CASSLEGPPLEQYF.

This clonotype was seen ten or more times. This chain connects TRBV6-4 to TRBJ2-6; 11 nucleotides align to TRBD1. The CDR3 extends over 17 amino acids. V shed 6 bases, J shed 1 base, and the junction held 5 bases outside the gene matches. Germline loops: CDR1 MRHNA, CDR2 SNTAGT. CDR3 amino acids: CASSPGTGGSGANVLTF. CDR3 nucleotide sequence: TGTGCCAGCAGCCCCGGGACAGGGGGGTCTGGGGCCAACGTCCTGACTTTC.

The rearrangement links TRBV29-1 to TRBJ1-2; TRBD1 matches at 8 bases. Trimming cost V 7 bases and J 13 bases; bases outside gene matches: 20. This CDR3 spans 14 amino acids. Germline values: CDR1 SQVTM, CDR2 ANQGSEA. CDR3 residues: CSADDLRTGLFLTF. The CDR3 DNA sequence: TGCAGCGCCGACGACCTTCGGACAGGGTTGTTTCTCACCTTC.

This chain uses TRBV12-3 or TRBV12-4 with TRBJ2-5, with 7 bases aligning to TRBD1. The J segment lost 5 bases and the V segment lost 3 bases, leaving 12 bases of the junction unmatched. This CDR3 comprises 16 residues. CDR3 DNA sequence: TGTGCCAGCAGTTTCGGTTCGAGGGGGCGTCATGAGACCCAGTACTTC. Residues: CASSFGSRGRHETQYF.

The V and J genes are TRBV27 and TRBJ2-7, with 14 positions matching TRBD2. Losses at the gene ends were 4 bases for V and 6 bases for J; bases not matched to a gene: 14. The CDR3 covers 18 residues. Germline lookup yields CDR1 MNHEY and CDR2 SMNVEV (reference sequence). The CDR3: CASSSGLAGGPPPCEQYF. For the CDR3, the DNA is TGTGCCAGCAGTTCCGGACTAGCGGGGGGCCCACCTCCCTGCGAGCAGTACTTC.

The V gene is TRBV29-1, the J gene TRBJ2-7; D not resolved. The length of the CDR3 is 13 residues. CDR1 and CDR2 (germline): SQVTM, ANQGSEA. Trimming shortened V by 1 base and J by 4 bases, and 11 bases separated the two germline ends. CDR3 coding DNA: TGCAGCGTTGAAGTATTGGCGAGATACGAGCAGTACTTC. Residues: CSVEVLARYEQYF.

The chain links TRBV27 to TRBJ2-7; D possibly uses TRBD1 or TRBD2 (5 bases each). Germline CDR1 and CDR2: MNHEY and SMNVEV (reference sequence). The germline V and J ends were trimmed by 6 bases and 8 bases, with 20 bases remaining between them. The CDR3 loop spans 14 amino acids. The DNA for the CDR3 is TGTGCCAGCAGCACTCGGGACGCCATTATTCAGCAGTACTTC. Translating gives CASSTRDAIIQQYF.

Of note for this clonotype: At one of its ends the junction is not consistent with the germline gene, which may arise from a read error. The chain employs TRBV9 and TRBJ2-2; TRBD2 is a possible D gene (5 bases). The CDR3 covers 16 residues. CDR1 SGDLS and CDR2 YYNGEE come from the germline V gene. The DNA of the CDR3 is TGTGCCAGCAGCGTAGGGACTCTTGCGAACACCGGGCAGCTGTTTTTT. Protein product: CASSVGTLANTGQLFF. The whole variable domain, remainder taken from reference TRBV9 and TRBJ2-2, is DSGVTQTPKHLITATGQRVTLRCSPRSGDLSVYWYQQSLDQGLQFLIQYYNGEERAKGNILERFSAQQFPDLHSELNLSSLELGDSALYFCASSVGTLANTGQLFFGEGSRLTVL.

This clonotype was observed many times. The chain joins TRBV18 to TRBJ2-5, with a weak D call TRBD1 (6 bases). The germline V and J ends were trimmed by 3 bases and 7 bases, with 21 bases remaining between them. The CDR3 has 16 amino acids. CDR1 is KGHSH, CDR2 LQKENI, per germline. The CDR3 coding sequence is TGTGCCAGCTCACCCTCGGGACAAAAGTACCTGGGGACCCAGTACTTC. Translation gives CASSPSGQKYLGTQYF.

This chain joins TRBV9 and TRBJ2-2, with no clear D. The CDR3 is made up of 16 amino acids. V shed 0 bases and J shed 4 bases, with 13 bases lying between them. Germline-derived CDR1 and CDR2 are SGDLS and YYNGEE. The CDR3 region is CASSVAPAEGTGELFF. In DNA form, the CDR3 reads TGTGCCAGCAGCGTAGCTCCCGCTGAAGGCACCGGGGAGCTGTTTTTT.